Sequencing of this TCR beta chain was carried out in a study of cytomegalovirus exposure and HLA in healthy donors. Assay: immunoSEQ multiplex PCR; the TCRdb copy retains only in-frame clones and omits some. Of nearly 200,000 clones detected, 75% to 85% appear once; the ten largest clones hold roughly 13%. Sequenced input: PBMCs. The receptor comes from a woman in her thirties in good health and CMV-seropositive.

CDR3 sequence: CASSDGQSGYGYTF. CDR3 nucleotides: TGTGCCAGCAGTGATGGACAGTCTGGCTATGGCTACACCTTC. The rearrangement uses TRBV6-5 and TRBJ1-2, with D possibly TRBD1 on 6 matching bases. This CDR3 has 14 amino acids. CDR1 is MNHEY, CDR2 SVGAGI, per germline. Trimming took 5 bases from V and 4 from J, leaving 14 bases between them.